This T cell receptor beta chain was sequenced in a study of blood T cell repertoires in COVID-19. Looking at the study overall: COVID-19 samples collected from the United States, Italy and Spain covered acute and convalescent phases.

The V end lost 3 bases, the J end lost 4 bases, and 13 bases lay between the germline ends. CDR1 and CDR2 (germline): KGHSH, LQKENI. The CDR3 sequence is 15 residues long. Authors' processing steps: Amplification from reference gene primers served as the basis for estimated nucleated cell counts. The data were produced by immunoSEQ multiplex PCR, yet TCRdb's version contains in-frame clones alone and is incomplete. V and J calls and clone size are as listed in that table; D and trimming were resolved from the DNA. The table shows around 99,000 clones, with around 82% occurring only once. The TCR originated in a human donor in a cohort sampled during active COVID-19. The chain links TRBV18 to TRBJ2-1; no clear D. The sample taken for sequencing was peripheral blood. The CDR3: CASSPLAGQYNEQFF. CDR3 nucleotide sequence: TGTGCCAGCTCACCTTTGGCAGGCCAGTACAATGAGCAGTTCTTC.